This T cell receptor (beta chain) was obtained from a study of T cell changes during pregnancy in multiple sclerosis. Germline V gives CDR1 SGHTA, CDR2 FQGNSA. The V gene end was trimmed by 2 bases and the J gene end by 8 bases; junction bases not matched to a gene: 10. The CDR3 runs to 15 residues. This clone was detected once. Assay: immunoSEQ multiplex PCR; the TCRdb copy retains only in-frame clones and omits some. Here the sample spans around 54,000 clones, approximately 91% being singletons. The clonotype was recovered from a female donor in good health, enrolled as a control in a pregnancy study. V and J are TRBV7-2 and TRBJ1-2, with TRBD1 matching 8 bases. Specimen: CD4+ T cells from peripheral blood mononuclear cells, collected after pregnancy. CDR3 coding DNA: TGTGCCAGCAGCTTAATGGACAGGGCGTTGGGAGGCTACACCTTC. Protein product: CASSLMDRALGGYTF.